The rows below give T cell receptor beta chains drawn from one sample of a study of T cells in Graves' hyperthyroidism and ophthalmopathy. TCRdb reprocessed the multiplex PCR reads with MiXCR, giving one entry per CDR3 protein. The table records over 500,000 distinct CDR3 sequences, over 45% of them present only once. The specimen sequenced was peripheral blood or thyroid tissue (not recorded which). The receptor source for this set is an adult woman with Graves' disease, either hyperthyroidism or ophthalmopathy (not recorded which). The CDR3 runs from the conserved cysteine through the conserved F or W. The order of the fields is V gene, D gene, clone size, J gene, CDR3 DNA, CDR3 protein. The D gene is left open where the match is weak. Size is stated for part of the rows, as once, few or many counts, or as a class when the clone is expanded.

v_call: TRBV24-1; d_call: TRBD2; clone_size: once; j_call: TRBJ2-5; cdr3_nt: TGTGCCACCAGTGATTCGGGACTAGCGGGCGAGACCCAGTACTTC; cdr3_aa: CATSDSGLAGETQYF
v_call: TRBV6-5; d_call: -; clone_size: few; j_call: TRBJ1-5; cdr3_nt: TGTGCCAGCAGTTACGTCGGGTATAGCAATCAGCCCCAGCATTTT; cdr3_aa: CASSYVGYSNQPQHF
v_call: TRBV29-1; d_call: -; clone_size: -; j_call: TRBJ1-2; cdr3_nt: TGCAGCGTTGAGGACGTCAACTATGGCTACACCTTC; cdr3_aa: CSVEDVNYGYTF
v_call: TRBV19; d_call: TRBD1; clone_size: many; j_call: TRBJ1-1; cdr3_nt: TGTGCCAGTAAAACCCGGACAGGGAGCCACACTGAAGCTTTCTTT; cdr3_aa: CASKTRTGSHTEAFF
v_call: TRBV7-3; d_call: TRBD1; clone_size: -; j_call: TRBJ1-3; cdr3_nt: TGTGCCAGCAGCATAGTAGGACAGGCTGGAAACACCATATATTTT; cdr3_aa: CASSIVGQAGNTIYF
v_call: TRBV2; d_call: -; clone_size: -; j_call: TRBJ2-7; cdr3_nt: TGTGCCAGCAGTGTTATCAGCGAATCCTACGAGCAGTACTTC; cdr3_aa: CASSVISESYEQYF
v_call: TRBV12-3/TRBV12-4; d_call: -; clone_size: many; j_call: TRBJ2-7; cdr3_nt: TGTGCCAGCAGCTATTACCACGAGCAGTACTTC; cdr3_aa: CASSYYHEQYF
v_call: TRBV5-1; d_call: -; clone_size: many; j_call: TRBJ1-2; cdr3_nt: TGCGCCAGCAGCTCGGTGACCGGGGCCGAATTGGGCTACACCTTC; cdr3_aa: CASSSVTGAELGYTF
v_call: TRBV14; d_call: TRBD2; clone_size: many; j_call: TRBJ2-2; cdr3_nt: TGTGCCAGCAGCCAAGCTAGCGGGAGACTGACCGGGGAGCTGTTTTTT; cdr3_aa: CASSQASGRLTGELFF
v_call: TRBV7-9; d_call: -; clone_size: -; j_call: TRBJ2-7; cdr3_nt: TGTGCCAGCAGCTTGGCTAGCAGCTACGGGCAGTACTTC; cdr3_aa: CASSLASSYGQYF
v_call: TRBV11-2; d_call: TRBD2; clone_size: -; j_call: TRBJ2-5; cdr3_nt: TGTGCCAGCAGCTTAATGACTAGCAGTTACCAAGAGACCCAGTACTTC; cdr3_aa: CASSLMTSSYQETQYF
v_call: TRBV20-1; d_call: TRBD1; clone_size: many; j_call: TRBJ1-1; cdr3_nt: TGCAGTGCTAGATTGACAGGGAGGTCGCCCACTGAAGCTTTCTTT; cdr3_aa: CSARLTGRSPTEAFF
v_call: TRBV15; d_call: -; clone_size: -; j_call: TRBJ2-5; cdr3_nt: TGTGCCACCAGCCCCCGGCGAGATCAGGGCAACCAAGAGACCCAGTACTTC; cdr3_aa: CATSPRRDQGNQETQYF
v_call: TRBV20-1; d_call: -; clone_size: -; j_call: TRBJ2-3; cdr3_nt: TGCAGTGCAACCGAGACAGGCACAGATACGCAGTATTTT; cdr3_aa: CSATETGTDTQYF
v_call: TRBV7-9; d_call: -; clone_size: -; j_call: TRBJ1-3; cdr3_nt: TGTGCCAGCAGCCCCTCGAGGGAGAACCCAAACACCATATATTTT; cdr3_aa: CASSPSRENPNTIYF
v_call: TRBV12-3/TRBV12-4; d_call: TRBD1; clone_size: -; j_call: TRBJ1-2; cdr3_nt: TGTGCCAGCAGCCCGGGACAGGGGGTAGGCTACACCTTC; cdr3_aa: CASSPGQGVGYTF
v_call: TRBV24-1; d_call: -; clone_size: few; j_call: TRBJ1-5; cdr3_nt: TGTGCCACCAGTCAGGCGGACGTGAATCAGCCCCAGCATTTT; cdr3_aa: CATSQADVNQPQHF
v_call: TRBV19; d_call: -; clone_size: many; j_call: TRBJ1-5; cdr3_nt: TGTGCCAACATCATGGCAGGGAATAGCAATCAGCCCCAGCATTTT; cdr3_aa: CANIMAGNSNQPQHF
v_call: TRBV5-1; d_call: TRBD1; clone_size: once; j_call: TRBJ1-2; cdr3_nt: TGCGCCAGCAGCTTGGCCTTAGACGGACAGGGCGGCTACACCTTC; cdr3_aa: CASSLALDGQGGYTF
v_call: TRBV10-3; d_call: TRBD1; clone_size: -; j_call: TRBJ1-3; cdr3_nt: TGTGCCATCAGTGACAGGGGGATTGGCAACACCATATATTTT; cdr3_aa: CAISDRGIGNTIYF
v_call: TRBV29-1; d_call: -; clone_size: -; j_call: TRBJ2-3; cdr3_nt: TGCAGCGTTGTTCGGTATGAAACAGATACGCAGTATTTT; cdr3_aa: CSVVRYETDTQYF
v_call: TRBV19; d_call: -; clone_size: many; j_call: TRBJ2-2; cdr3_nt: TGTGCCAGTAGTATTGGCCAAGCGGCACCGGGGGAGCTGTTTTTT; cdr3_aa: CASSIGQAAPGELFF
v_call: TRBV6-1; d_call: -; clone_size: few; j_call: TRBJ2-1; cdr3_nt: TGTGCCAGCAGTGAAGCGCTGCTAGCAGCTTACAATGAGCAGTTCTTC; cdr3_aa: CASSEALLAAYNEQFF
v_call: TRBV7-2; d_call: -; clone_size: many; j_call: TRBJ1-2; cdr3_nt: TGTGCCAGCAGCCAACAATCGCGGGGCTACACCTTC; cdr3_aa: CASSQQSRGYTF
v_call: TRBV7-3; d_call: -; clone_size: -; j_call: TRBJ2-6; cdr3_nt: TGTGCCAGCAGCTCCGGTGGGGTGGATGGGGCCAACGTCCTGACTTTC; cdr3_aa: CASSSGGVDGANVLTF
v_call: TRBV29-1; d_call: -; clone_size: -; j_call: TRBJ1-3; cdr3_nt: TGCAGCGTTGAAGGGGGCGGGAGAGCCATATATTTT; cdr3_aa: CSVEGGGRAIYF
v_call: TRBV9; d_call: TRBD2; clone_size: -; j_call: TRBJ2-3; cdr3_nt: TGTGCCAGCAGCGTAGCGACTAGCGGGAGGGGGGGATACACAGATACGCAGTATTTT; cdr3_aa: CASSVATSGRGGYTDTQYF
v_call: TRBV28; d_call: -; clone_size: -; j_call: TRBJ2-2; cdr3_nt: TGTGCCAGCAGTTTCATGCGCTCGGGGGAGCTGTTTTTT; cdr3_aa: CASSFMRSGELFF
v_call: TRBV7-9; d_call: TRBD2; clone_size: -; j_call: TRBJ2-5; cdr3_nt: TGTGCCAGCAGCCCCTCAGCGGGAGAGCAAGAGACCCAGTACTTC; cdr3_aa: CASSPSAGEQETQYF
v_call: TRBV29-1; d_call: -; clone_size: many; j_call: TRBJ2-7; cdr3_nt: TGCAGCGTCCGGGCCGCCTCCTACGAGCAGTACTTC; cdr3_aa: CSVRAASYEQYF
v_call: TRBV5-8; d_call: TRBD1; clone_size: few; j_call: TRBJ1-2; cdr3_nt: TGTGCCAGCAGCTTTTTACAGGGGGCATCAGGAGAAGGCTACACCTTC; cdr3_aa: CASSFLQGASGEGYTF
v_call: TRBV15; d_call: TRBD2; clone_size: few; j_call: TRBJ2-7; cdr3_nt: TGTGCCACCAGCAGAGGCGGGAGTCCCTACGAGCAGTACTTC; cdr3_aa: CATSRGGSPYEQYF
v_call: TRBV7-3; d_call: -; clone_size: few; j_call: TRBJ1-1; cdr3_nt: TGTGCCAGCAGCTTGGCTATGGGGTCAGAAGCTTTCTTT; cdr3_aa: CASSLAMGSEAFF
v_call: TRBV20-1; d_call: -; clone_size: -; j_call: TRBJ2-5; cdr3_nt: TGCAGTGCTAGACAGCGGGTGCAGGCAGGGGAGACCCAGTACTTC; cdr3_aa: CSARQRVQAGETQYF
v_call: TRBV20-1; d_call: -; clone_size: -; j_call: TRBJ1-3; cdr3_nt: TGCAGTGCTGGACTAGACTCCATATATTTT; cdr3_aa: CSAGLDSIYF
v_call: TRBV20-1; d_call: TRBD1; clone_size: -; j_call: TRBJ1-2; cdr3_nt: TGCAGTGCTAGAAAAAGGGACAGCTCCGGGGACGATGGCTACACCTTC; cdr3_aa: CSARKRDSSGDDGYTF
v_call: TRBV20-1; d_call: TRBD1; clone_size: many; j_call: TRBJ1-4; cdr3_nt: TGCAGTGCTAGGGACAGGGGGCGCGGCTCCACTAATGAAAAACTGTTTTTT; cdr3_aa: CSARDRGRGSTNEKLFF
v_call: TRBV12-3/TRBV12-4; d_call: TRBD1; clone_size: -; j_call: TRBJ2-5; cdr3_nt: TGTGCCAGCAGGCAGGGACAGCACATCTGGGAGACCCAGTACTTC; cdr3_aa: CASRQGQHIWETQYF
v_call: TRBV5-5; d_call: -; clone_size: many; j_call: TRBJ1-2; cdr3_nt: TGTGCCAGCAGCGAGGACTCGTCCTATGGCTACACCTTC; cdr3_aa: CASSEDSSYGYTF
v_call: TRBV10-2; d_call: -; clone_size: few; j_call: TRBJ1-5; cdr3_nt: TGCGCCAGCGGGGAGACCCCCAATCAGCCCCAGCATTTT; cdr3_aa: CASGETPNQPQHF
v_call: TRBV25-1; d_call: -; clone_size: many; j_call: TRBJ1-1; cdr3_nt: TGTGCCAGCAGCCCAACCACAAAGGGGCACACTGAAGCTTTCTTT; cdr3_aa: CASSPTTKGHTEAFF
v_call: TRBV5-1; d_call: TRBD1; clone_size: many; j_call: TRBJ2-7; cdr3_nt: TGCGCCAGCAGCTTGCCCCTGGGACAGGGAGGATACGAGCAGTACTTC; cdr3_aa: CASSLPLGQGGYEQYF
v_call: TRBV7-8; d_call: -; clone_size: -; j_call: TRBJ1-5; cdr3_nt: TGTGCCAGCAGCGACGGGTCCGGAAGCAATCAGCCCCAGCATTTT; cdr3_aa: CASSDGSGSNQPQHF
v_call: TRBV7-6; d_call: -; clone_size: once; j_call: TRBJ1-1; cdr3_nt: TGTGCCGGCAGCCAACGGGGGCCGGTCACTGAAGCTTTCTTT; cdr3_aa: CAGSQRGPVTEAFF
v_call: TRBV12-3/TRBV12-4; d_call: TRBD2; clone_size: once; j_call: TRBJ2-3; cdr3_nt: TGTGCCAGCACTCGACGGGGGGGGGCAGATACGCAGTATTTT; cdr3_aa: CASTRRGGADTQYF